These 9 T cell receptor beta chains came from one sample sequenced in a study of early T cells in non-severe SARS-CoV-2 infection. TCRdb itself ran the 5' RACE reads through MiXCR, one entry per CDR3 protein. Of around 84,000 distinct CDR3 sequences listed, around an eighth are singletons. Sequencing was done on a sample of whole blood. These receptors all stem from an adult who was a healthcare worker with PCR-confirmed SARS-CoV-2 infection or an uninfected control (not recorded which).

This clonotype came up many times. DNA for the CDR3: TGTGCCATCAACAATCTTCCCCTTGTTGATTTTGATGGCTACACCTTC. It translates to CAINNLPLVDFDGYTF. The chain combines TRBV10-3 with TRBJ1-2; D not certain. There are 16 residues in the CDR3. Germline V gives CDR1 ENHRY, CDR2 SYGVKD. V lost 7 bases to trimming and J lost 6 bases, with 24 bases between them.

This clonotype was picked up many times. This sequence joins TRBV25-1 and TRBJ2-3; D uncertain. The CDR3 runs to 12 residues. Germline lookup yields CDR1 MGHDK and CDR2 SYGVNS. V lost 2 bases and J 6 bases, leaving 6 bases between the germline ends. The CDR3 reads CASSEAVDTQYF. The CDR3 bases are TGTGCCAGCAGTGAAGCTGTCGATACGCAGTATTTT.

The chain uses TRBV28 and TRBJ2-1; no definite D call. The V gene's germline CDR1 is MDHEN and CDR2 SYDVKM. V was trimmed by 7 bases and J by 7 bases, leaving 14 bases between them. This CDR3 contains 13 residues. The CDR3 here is CASTGPRRNEQFF. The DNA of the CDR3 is TGTGCCAGCACCGGGCCCCGGCGGAATGAGCAGTTCTTC.

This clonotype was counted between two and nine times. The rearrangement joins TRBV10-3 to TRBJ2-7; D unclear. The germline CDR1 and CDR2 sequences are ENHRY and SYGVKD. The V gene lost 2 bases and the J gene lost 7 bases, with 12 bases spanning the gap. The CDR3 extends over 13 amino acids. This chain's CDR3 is CAISEGPAREQYF. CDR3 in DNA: TGTGCCATCAGTGAGGGACCTGCACGGGAGCAGTACTTC.

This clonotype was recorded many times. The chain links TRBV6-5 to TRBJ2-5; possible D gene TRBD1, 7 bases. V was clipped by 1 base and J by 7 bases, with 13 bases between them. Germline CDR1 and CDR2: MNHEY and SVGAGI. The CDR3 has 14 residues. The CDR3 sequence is CASSYYRQGGTQYF. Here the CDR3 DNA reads TGTGCCAGCAGTTACTATAGACAGGGAGGGACCCAGTACTTC.

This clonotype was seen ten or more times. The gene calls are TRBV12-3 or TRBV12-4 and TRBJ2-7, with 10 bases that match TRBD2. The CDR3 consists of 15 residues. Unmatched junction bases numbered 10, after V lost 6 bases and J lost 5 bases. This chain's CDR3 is CASRSALAGGDEQYF. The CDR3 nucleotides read TGTGCCAGCAGATCCGCTTTAGCGGGAGGCGACGAGCAGTACTTC.

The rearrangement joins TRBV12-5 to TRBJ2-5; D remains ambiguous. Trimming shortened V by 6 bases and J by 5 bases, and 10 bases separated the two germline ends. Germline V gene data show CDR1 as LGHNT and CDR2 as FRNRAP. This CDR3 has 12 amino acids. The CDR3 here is CASGLGSETQYF. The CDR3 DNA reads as TGTGCTAGTGGCCTTGGTTCCGAGACCCAGTACTTC.

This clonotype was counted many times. DNA of the CDR3: TGCGCCAGCAGCCTCCAATCATACAGGGGGCTCGGTGAAGCTTTCTTT. It specifies CASSLQSYRGLGEAFF. The chain recombines TRBV5-1 with TRBJ1-1, with 9 bases identical to TRBD1. This CDR3 has 16 residues. V gave up 4 bases and J gave up 7 bases; unmatched junction bases: 14. Looked up from germline, CDR1 is SGHRS and CDR2 is YFSETQ.

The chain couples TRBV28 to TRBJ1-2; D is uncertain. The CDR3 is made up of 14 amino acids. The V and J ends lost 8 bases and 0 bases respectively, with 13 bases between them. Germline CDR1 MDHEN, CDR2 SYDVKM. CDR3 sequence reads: CASLTLAANYGYTF. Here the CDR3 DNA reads TGTGCCAGCCTTACTTTAGCCGCTAACTATGGCTACACCTTC.